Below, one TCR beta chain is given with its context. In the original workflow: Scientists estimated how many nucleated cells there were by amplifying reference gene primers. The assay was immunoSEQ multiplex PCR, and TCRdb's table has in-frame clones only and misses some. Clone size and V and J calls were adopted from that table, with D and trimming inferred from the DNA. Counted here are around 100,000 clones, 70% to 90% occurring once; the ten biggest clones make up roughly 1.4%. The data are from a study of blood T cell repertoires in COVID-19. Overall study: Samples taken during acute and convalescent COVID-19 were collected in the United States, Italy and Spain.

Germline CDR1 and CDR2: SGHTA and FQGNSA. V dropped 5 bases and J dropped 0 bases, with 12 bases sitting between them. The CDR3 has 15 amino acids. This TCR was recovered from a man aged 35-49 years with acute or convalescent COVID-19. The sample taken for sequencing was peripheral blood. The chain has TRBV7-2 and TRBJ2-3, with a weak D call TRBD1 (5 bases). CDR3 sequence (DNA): TGTGCCAGCAGCCACAGGATCATTAGCACAGATACGCAGTATTTT. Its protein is CASSHRIISTDTQYF.